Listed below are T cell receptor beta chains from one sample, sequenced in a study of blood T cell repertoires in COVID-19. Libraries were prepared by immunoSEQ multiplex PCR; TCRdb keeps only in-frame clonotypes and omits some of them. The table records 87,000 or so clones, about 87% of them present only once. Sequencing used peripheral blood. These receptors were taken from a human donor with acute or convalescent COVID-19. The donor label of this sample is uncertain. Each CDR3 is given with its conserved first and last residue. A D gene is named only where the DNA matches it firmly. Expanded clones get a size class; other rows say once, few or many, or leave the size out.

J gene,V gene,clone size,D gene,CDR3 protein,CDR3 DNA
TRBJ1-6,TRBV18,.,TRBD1,CASSSGQYNSPLHF,TGTGCCAGCTCATCGGGACAGTATAATTCACCCCTCCACTTT
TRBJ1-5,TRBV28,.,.,CASSQSNQPQHF,TGTGCCAGCAGTCAAAGCAATCAGCCCCAGCATTTT
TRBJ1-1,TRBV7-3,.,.,CASSLGPREGTEAFF,TGTGCCAGCAGCTTGGGGCCCCGGGAGGGGACTGAAGCTTTCTTT
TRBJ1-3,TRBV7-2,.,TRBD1,CASSRDRGPIANTIYF,TGTGCCAGCAGCCGGGACAGGGGCCCGATAGCGAACACCATATATTTT
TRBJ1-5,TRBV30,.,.,CAWSQGLSNQPQHF,TGTGCCTGGAGTCAGGGTCTGAGCAATCAGCCCCAGCATTTT
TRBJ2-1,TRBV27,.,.,CASSLSPTSPRQFF,TGTGCCAGCAGTTTATCGCCGACTAGTCCAAGGCAGTTCTTC
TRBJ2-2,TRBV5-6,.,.,CATRGGPGTGELFF,TGTGCCACCCGGGGAGGACCGGGCACCGGGGAGCTGTTTTTT
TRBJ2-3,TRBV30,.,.,CAWTGAGDTQYF,TGTGCCTGGACAGGAGCGGGAGATACGCAGTATTTT
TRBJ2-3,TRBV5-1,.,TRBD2,CASRYGGRPGDTQYF,TGCGCCAGCAGGTATGGCGGGAGGCCCGGTGATACGCAGTATTTT
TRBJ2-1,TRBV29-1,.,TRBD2,CSVVKGLASYNEQFF,TGCAGCGTTGTGAAGGGACTAGCGAGTTACAATGAGCAGTTCTTC
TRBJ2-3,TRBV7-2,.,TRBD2,CASSSRLAGVGDTQYF,TGTGCCAGCAGCTCCCGACTAGCGGGGGTAGGGGATACGCAGTATTTT
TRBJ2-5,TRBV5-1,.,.,CASSLLSIVRETQYF,TGCGCCAGCAGCTTGTTGTCTATAGTTCGAGAGACCCAGTACTTC
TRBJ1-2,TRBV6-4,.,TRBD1,CASSRGGQADYDYTF,TGTGCCAGCAGTCGAGGGGGACAGGCCGACTACGACTACACCTTC
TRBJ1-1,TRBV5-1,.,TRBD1,CASSPGTGEWTEAFF,TGCGCCAGCAGCCCCGGGACAGGAGAATGGACTGAAGCTTTCTTT
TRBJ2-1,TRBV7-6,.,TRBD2,CASSLAGLVNEQFF,TGTGCCAGCAGCTTAGCGGGACTAGTCAATGAGCAGTTCTTC
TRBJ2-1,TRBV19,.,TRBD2,CASSILAGYNEQFF,TGTGCCAGTAGTATTTTAGCGGGGTACAATGAGCAGTTCTTC
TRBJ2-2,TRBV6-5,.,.,CASFDLPGVGELFF,TGTGCCAGTTTCGACCTGCCCGGGGTCGGGGAGCTGTTTTTT
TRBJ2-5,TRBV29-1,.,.,CSVDRAQETQYF,TGCAGCGTTGACAGGGCCCAAGAGACCCAGTACTTC
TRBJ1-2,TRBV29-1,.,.,CSVEGSIYGYTF,TGCAGCGTTGAAGGTAGCATCTATGGCTACACCTTC
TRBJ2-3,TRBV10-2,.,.,CARDRVWDTDTQYF,TGCGCCAGGGACAGAGTGTGGGACACAGATACGCAGTATTTT
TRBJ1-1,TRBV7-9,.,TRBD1,CASSPRDRENTEAFF,TGTGCCAGCAGCCCGAGGGACAGGGAGAACACTGAAGCTTTCTTT
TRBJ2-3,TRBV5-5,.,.,CASSPGWGRSHTQYF,TGTGCCAGCAGCCCAGGCTGGGGGCGCAGTCATACGCAGTATTTT
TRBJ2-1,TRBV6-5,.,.,CASSKSGYNEQFF,TGTGCCAGCAGTAAATCGGGGTACAATGAGCAGTTCTTC
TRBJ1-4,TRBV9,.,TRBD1,CASSVGTGGVDEKLFF,TGTGCCAGCAGCGTAGGGACAGGGGGCGTCGATGAAAAACTGTTTTTT
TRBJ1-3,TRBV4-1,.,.,CASSPREGDSGNTIYF,TGCGCCAGCAGCCCTCGGGAGGGGGACTCTGGAAACACCATATATTTT
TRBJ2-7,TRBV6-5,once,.,CASSKAGFGEQYF,TGTGCCAGCAGTAAGGCGGGGTTCGGCGAGCAGTACTTC
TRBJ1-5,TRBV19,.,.,CATVRSGSLGNQPQHF,TGTGCCACCGTCCGATCGGGTTCGCTAGGCAATCAGCCCCAGCATTTT
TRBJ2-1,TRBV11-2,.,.,CASSLDRNEQFF,TGTGCCAGCAGCTTAGATCGGAATGAGCAGTTCTTC
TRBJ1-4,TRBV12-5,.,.,CASGTWHTNEKLFF,TGTGCTAGTGGAACCTGGCACACTAATGAAAAACTGTTTTTT
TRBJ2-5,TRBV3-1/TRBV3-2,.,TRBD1,CASSQEGQGWANQETQYF,TGTGCCAGCAGCCAAGAGGGACAGGGGTGGGCCAACCAAGAGACCCAGTACTTC
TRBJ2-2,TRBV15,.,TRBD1,CATSRAGGAGELFF,TGTGCCACCAGCAGAGCAGGGGGCGCCGGGGAGCTGTTTTTT
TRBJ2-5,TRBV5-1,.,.,CASSLEVTAVEETQYF,TGCGCCAGCAGCTTGGAAGTGACTGCAGTAGAAGAGACCCAGTACTTC
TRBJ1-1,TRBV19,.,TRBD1,CASSMDRGLAEAFF,TGTGCCAGTAGTATGGACAGGGGGCTCGCTGAAGCTTTCTTT
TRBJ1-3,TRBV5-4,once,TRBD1,CASSVDRATGNTIYF,TGTGCCAGCAGCGTCGACAGGGCTACTGGAAACACCATATATTTT
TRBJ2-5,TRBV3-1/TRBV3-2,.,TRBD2,CASSQGDGGARETQYF,TGTGCCAGCAGCCAAGGGGACGGGGGGGCCCGGGAGACCCAGTACTTC
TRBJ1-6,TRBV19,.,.,CASSITGAGSPLHF,TGTGCCAGTAGTATAACAGGAGCCGGTTCACCCCTCCACTTT
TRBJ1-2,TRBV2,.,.,CASSPWGTEGYGYTF,TGTGCCAGCAGCCCGTGGGGGACTGAAGGCTATGGCTACACCTTC
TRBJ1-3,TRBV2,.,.,CASSESNRHSGNTIYF,TGTGCCAGCAGTGAATCGAACAGGCACTCTGGAAACACCATATATTTT
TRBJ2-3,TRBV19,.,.,CASSPSTDTQYF,TGTGCCAGTAGCCCTAGCACAGATACGCAGTATTTT
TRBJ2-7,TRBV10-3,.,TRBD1,CAIRRTGGGYYEQYF,TGTGCCATCAGACGGACAGGGGGCGGCTACTACGAGCAGTACTTC
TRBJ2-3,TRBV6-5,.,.,CASSYSSGITDTQYF,TGTGCCAGCAGTTACTCGAGCGGAATCACAGATACGCAGTATTTT
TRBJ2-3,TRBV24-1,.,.,CATSDDRGTDTQYF,TGTGCCACCAGTGATGATCGCGGCACAGATACGCAGTATTTT
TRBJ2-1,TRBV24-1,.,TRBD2,CATSDSGGRTYNEQFF,TGTGCCACCAGTGATAGCGGGGGGAGAACCTACAATGAGCAGTTCTTC
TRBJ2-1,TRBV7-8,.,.,CASIAARRTAPYNEQFF,TGTGCCAGCATCGCGGCACGAAGGACAGCTCCATACAATGAGCAGTTCTTC
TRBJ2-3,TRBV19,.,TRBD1,CASSQTGVNTQYF,TGTGCCAGTAGCCAAACAGGGGTAAATACGCAGTATTTT
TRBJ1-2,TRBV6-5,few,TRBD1,CASSFLSGDSFSGYTF,TGTGCCAGCAGTTTCTTATCCGGGGACAGCTTCTCTGGCTACACCTTC
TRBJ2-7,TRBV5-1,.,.,CASSLGGGNPGIYEQYF,TGCGCCAGCAGCTTGGGGGGGGGCAACCCAGGAATCTACGAGCAGTACTTC
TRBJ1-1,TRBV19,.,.,CASSIAAAGGTEAFF,TGTGCCAGTAGTATAGCCGCGGCCGGGGGCACTGAAGCTTTCTTT
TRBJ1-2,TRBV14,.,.,CASSLSDLNGYTF,TGTGCCAGCAGTCTCAGCGATCTCAACGGCTACACCTTC